The clone carrying this T cell receptor (beta chain) turned up a few times. Its antigen is as yet unknown. These data belong to a study of cytomegalovirus exposure and HLA in healthy donors. Study-wide results and limits: Among TCR beta chains, those listed as cytomegalovirus-associated numbered over 150. Specificity for CMV antigens was confirmed in vitro for a few of the CMV-associated chains.

CDR3 length: 15 amino acids. Germline-derived CDR1 and CDR2 are ENHRY and SYGVKD. V was shortened by 0 bases and J by 6 bases, with 11 bases between the two germline ends. With 60 Vbeta and 13 Jbeta primers, the PCR was carried out. Sequenced by immunoSEQ multiplex PCR; TCRdb stores in-frame clones only, minus some. The sample holds some 150,000 clones, around 77% seen once. What was sequenced was PBMCs. J is TRBJ1-4 and V is TRBV10-3, with a possible D match to TRBD1 (5 bases). The TCR comes from a man younger than 40 in good health and CMV-seropositive. The CDR3 nucleotides read TGTGCCATCAGTGAGTCGCGGGGAGGGGATGAAAAACTGTTTTTT. Its translation: CAISESRGGDEKLFF.